This record looks at one T cell receptor (beta chain) sequence and its context. This sample stems from a study of CD8 T cells in Susac syndrome. TEMRA cells were FACS-enriched, unlike CD8+ and CD4+ T cells, which were negatively isolated. RNA amounts of roughly 0.5 to 1 ug underwent reverse transcription with random hexamers. Using its own MiXCR run on the immunoSEQ multiplex PCR reads, TCRdb lists one record per CDR3 protein. The repertoire holds over 100,000 distinct CDR3 sequences, around 94% seen once, with 0.28% in the top ten. Per germline, CDR1 SGHNT and CDR2 YENEEA. The CDR3 is made up of 13 amino acids. Trimming removed 5 bases from V and 10 bases from J, with 15 bases in between.

The genes are TRBV11-3 and TRBJ2-1, with unresolved D. This clonotype was obtained from a human donor with Susac syndrome. The sequencing input was CD8+ T cells from PBMCs. In DNA form, the CDR3 reads TGTGCCAGCAGCCCTGAACCCTCGAGGGAGCAGTTCTTC. Translating it yields CASSPEPSREQFF.